A selection of T cell receptor beta chains follows, all from one sample in a study of beta chain features in type 1 diabetes. The data were produced by immunoSEQ multiplex PCR, yet TCRdb's version contains in-frame clones alone and is incomplete. This sample has under 300,000 clones, with around 7.3% found just once. Specimen: central memory CD4+ T cells from blood. These receptors all stem from a woman under 30 in good health. Both conserved end residues are part of each CDR3.

v_gene: TRBV7-3
j_gene: TRBJ2-6
len: 17
CDR3aa: CASSLLGGSSGANVLTF

v_gene: TRBV27
j_gene: TRBJ1-4
len: 15
CDR3aa: CASSLYGQGTEKLFF

v_gene: TRBV9
j_gene: TRBJ1-2
len: 14
CDR3aa: CASSRAVINYGYTF

v_gene: TRBV11-2
j_gene: TRBJ2-2
len: 16
CDR3aa: CASRPPGLPDTGELFF

v_gene: TRBV4-2
j_gene: TRBJ2-3
len: 16
CDR3aa: CASSPSSAGGTDTQYF

v_gene: TRBV4-3
j_gene: TRBJ1-4
len: 17
CDR3aa: CASSQEPNGATNEKLFF

v_gene: TRBV6-5
j_gene: TRBJ1-3
len: 15
CDR3aa: CASSYGTGRSGAKEF

v_gene: TRBV14
j_gene: TRBJ2-2
len: 16
CDR3aa: CASSHRLGLNTGELFF

v_gene: TRBV6-5
j_gene: TRBJ2-7
len: 14
CDR3aa: CASSEIAGHYEQYF

v_gene: TRBV28
j_gene: TRBJ2-5
len: 20
CDR3aa: CASSLSPGTSGGAMRETQYF

v_gene: TRBV18
j_gene: TRBJ2-7
len: 16
CDR3aa: CASSARTGALGYEQYF

v_gene: TRBV6-6
j_gene: TRBJ2-7
len: 14
CDR3aa: CASRQTSPPYEQYF

v_gene: TRBV2
j_gene: TRBJ1-5
len: 13
CDR3aa: CASRRSPNQPQHF

v_gene: TRBV5-1
j_gene: TRBJ1-1
len: 14
CDR3aa: CASSLLVGNTEAFF

v_gene: TRBV7-9
j_gene: TRBJ1-6
len: 15
CDR3aa: CASSLTDRAGSPLHF

v_gene: TRBV6-1
j_gene: TRBJ2-5
len: 15
CDR3aa: CASRGDGLAGETQYF

v_gene: TRBV7-8
j_gene: TRBJ1-5
len: 14
CDR3aa: CASSGTPRAQPQHF

v_gene: TRBV7-2
j_gene: TRBJ1-5
len: 17
CDR3aa: CASSLGTGAYSNQPQHF

v_gene: TRBV7-9
j_gene: TRBJ2-3
len: 14
CDR3aa: CASSQGDPRDTQYF

v_gene: TRBV7-9
j_gene: TRBJ1-1
len: 14
CDR3aa: CASSKRQGNTEAFF

v_gene: TRBV11-3
j_gene: TRBJ2-7
len: 14
CDR3aa: CASSLAGQGYEQYF

v_gene: TRBV5-4
j_gene: TRBJ2-3
len: 17
CDR3aa: CASSKTSGGASTDTQYF